This TCR beta chain was sequenced in a study of blood T cell repertoires in COVID-19. Study overall: Acute and convalescent COVID-19 samples came from the United States, Italy and Spain.

In the original workflow: Reference gene primer amplification gave nucleated cell count estimates. TCRdb's copy holds only in-frame clones and misses some; the assay was immunoSEQ multiplex PCR. The V and J calls and clone size are taken from that table; D and trimming were inferred from the DNA. The data contain 150,000 to 200,000 clones, around 90% of them singletons. The CDR3 length is 12 residues. Germline loops: CDR1 LNHDA, CDR2 SQIVND (reference sequence). Trimming stripped 9 bases from V and 0 bases from J, with 3 bases between. What was sequenced was peripheral blood. V and J are TRBV19 and TRBJ2-6, with D unresolved. This TCR came from a man over 45 with acute or convalescent COVID-19. The CDR3 DNA is TGTGCCAGCTACTCTGGGGCCAACGTCCTGACTTTC. This codes for CASYSGANVLTF.